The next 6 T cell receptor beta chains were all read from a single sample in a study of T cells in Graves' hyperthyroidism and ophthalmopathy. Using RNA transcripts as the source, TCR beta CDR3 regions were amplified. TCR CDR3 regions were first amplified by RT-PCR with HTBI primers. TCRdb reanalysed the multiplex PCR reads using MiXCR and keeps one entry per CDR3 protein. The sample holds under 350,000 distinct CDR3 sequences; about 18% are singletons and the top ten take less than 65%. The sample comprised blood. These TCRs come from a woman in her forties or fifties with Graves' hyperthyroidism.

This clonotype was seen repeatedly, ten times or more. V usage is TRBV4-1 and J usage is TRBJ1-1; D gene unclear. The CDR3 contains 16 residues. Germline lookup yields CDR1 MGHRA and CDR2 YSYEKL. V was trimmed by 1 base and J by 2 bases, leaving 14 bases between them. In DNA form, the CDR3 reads TGCGCCAGCAGCCAAGTAAGGGTGACGAGCAACACTGAAGCTTTCTTT. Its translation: CASSQVRVTSNTEAFF.

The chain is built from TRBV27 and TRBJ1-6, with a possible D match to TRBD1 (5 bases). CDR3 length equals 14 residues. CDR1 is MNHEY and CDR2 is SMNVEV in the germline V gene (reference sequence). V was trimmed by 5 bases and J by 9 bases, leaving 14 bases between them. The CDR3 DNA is TGTGCCAGCAGTGCAGGGCAGGGCATTTCACCCCTCCACTTT. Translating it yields CASSAGQGISPLHF.

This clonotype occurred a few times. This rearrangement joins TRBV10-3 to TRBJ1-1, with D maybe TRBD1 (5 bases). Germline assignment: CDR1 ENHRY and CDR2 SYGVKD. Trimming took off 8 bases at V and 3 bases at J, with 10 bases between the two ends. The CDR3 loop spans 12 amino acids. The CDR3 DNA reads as TGTGCCATCGGGACTGGTGACACTGAAGCTTTCTTT. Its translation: CAIGTGDTEAFF.

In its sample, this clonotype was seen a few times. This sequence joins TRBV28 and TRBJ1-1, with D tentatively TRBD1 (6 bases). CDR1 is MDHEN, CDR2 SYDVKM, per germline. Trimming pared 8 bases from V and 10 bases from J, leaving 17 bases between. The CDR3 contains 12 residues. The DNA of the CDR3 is TGTGCCAGCCTAACGGGGGGGGCCCGAGCTTTCTTT. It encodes CASLTGGARAFF.

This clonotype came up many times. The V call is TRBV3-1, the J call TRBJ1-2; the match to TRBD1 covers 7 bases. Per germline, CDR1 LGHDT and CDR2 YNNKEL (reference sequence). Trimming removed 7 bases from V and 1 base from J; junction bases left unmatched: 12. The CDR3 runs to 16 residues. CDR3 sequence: CASTRGTLVHNYGYTF. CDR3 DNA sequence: TGTGCCAGCACCAGGGGGACACTAGTTCATAACTATGGCTACACCTTC. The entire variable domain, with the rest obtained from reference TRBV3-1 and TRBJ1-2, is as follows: DTAVSQTPKYLVTQMGNDKSIKCEQNLGHDTMYWYKQDSKKFLKIMFSYNNKELIINETVPNRFSPKSPDKAHLNLHINSLELGDSAVYFCASTRGTLVHNYGYTFGSGTRLTVV.

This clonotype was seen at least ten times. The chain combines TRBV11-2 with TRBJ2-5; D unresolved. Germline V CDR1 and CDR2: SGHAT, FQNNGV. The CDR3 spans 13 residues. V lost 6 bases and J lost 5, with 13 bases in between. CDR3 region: CASRRPGWETQYF. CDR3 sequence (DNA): TGTGCCAGCAGGCGACCCGGTTGGGAGACCCAGTACTTC.